This T cell receptor beta chain was recorded in a study of T cell responses to AZD1222 COVID-19 vaccine. About the research overall: Pooling was applied to second doses at about 4 or about 12 weeks.

Clones were read by immunoSEQ multiplex PCR, and TCRdb kept only the in-frame ones, dropping some. The table lists about 120,000 clones, approximately 84% of them singletons, with around 7.7% in the top ten. This CDR3 has 14 amino acids. Deletions cut 0 bases from V and 5 bases from J, with 10 bases between. Germline V gene data show CDR1 as SGDLS and CDR2 as YYNGEE. Study-wide findings and caveats: It should be noted that donors were predominantly white British and more often female, and clonal diversity was possibly underestimated.

To note about this clone: The antigen remains unidentified.

The rearrangement uses TRBV9 and TRBJ2-3; a possible D gene is TRBD1 (6 bases). This receptor was identified in an adult in good health. The sample was peripheral blood, taken on day 0 of AZD1222 vaccination. This CDR3 reads CASSVALRGDTQYF. In DNA, the CDR3 is TGTGCCAGCAGCGTAGCCCTCAGGGGAGATACGCAGTATTTT. Full variable domain (rest looked up from reference TRBV9 and TRBJ2-3): DSGVTQTPKHLITATGQRVTLRCSPRSGDLSVYWYQQSLDQGLQFLIQYYNGEERAKGNILERFSAQQFPDLHSELNLSSLELGDSALYFCASSVALRGDTQYFGPGTRLTVL.